This T cell receptor (beta chain) comes out of a study of OX40 agonist ivuxolimab in advanced cancers. With 0 bases removed from V and 4 bases from J, the gap between germline ends came to 15 bases. The CDR3 has 15 residues. Per germline, CDR1 GTSNPN and CDR2 SVGIG (reference sequence). Produced via immunoSEQ multiplex PCR; TCRdb's table is partial and in-frame only. Altogether under 85,000 clones are present, roughly 87% being singletons, with the ten largest covering roughly 2.5%. This clone was seen once. The rearrangement uses TRBV30 and TRBJ1-2; the D is unclear. Sequencing used CD4+ or CD8+ T cells sorted from blood, obtained in a trial of the OX40 agonist ivuxolimab. The sequence derives from an adult with an advanced solid tumor such as melanoma, head and neck, liver or kidney cancer. DNA of the CDR3: TGTGCCTGGAGTGTACGCACAGTACCCCTCTATGGCTACACCTTC. Amino acid sequence: CAWSVRTVPLYGYTF.